This T cell receptor beta chain was found in a study of OX40 agonist ivuxolimab in advanced cancers. Study-wide context: Ivuxolimab, which targeted the costimulatory receptor OX40 (CD134), was an agonistic, fully human IgG2 monoclonal antibody. Intravenous ivuxolimab was administered to patients every 2 weeks at six dose levels: 0.01, 0.1, 0.3, 1.5, 3 and 10 mg/kg. Of the roughly 52 dose-escalation patients, hepatocellular carcinoma was present in around 19, melanoma in around 15, renal cell carcinoma in 9 and head and neck cancer in 9. A male proportion of around 83% and a mean age of about 60 years, ranging from about 23 to 90, were recorded for the dose-escalation cohort. Prior anti-PD-1, anti-PD-L1 or anti-CTLA-4 therapy was permitted, and checkpoint inhibitors had been received by under 50% of dose-escalation patients. Partial responses were achieved by three dose-escalation patients, of whom one had hepatocellular carcinoma and two had cutaneous melanoma. Peripheral TCRbeta sequencing aimed to test whether ivuxolimab altered TCR sequence diversity and caused clonal T-cell expansion. The paper describes the monotherapy dose-escalation part (N = 52 patients) of the phase I trial of ivuxolimab. On the study overall, not on this receptor specifically: Clonal expansion of both CD4+ and CD8+ blood T cells was observed from baseline to week 6 at doses 0.1 to 3.0 mg/kg. Low levels of normalized T-cell clonal expansion were also seen in some patients who did not respond. In the 0.1-3.0 mg/kg groups, partial responders were among the patients with the lowest normalized peripheral clonal expansion, particularly in CD8+ T cells. After ivuxolimab, more expanded clones were found on average in CD8+ T cells than in CD4+ T cells. The antigen specificity of the clonally expanded peripheral T cells was not determined.

As concerns this clone: Its antigen target is currently unknown. No base qualities exist here, and no much larger clone lies one base off it.

Genomic DNA was isolated from the sorted cells so that the TCRbeta CDR3 region could be sequenced. The immunoSEQ Assay was used for sequencing of TCRbeta CDR3 regions. TCRdb re-hosts the immuneACCESS table, in-frame sequences only. Its copies lack some clones; in the studies checked, an unresolved V gene accounts for under half of them, and the cause for the rest is not known. Here the sample has several thousand clones; around 78% occur a single time. The ten largest clones represent approximately 20% of the sample. Via the germline V gene (reference sequence), CDR1 is LNHDA and CDR2 SQIVND. V is shortened by 5 bases, J by 3 bases, and the region joining them spans 10 bases. The cysteine opens and the phenylalanine closes a CDR3 of 13 amino acids. The DNA shown is the 39-base CDR3, in frame from base 1. Patients with autoimmune disease history or receiving systemic immunosuppression were excluded from the trial. In every dose cohort, peripheral blood was drawn for TCR sequencing at baseline, cycle 4 day 1, and cycle 7 day 1. Samples were obtained from an open-label, multicenter, first-in-human phase I dose-escalation trial of ivuxolimab. Adults with locally advanced or metastatic melanoma, renal cell carcinoma, hepatocellular carcinoma or head and neck squamous cell carcinoma were enrolled in the trial. Before TCR sequencing, CD4+ T cells and CD8+ T cells were sorted from peripheral blood as separate populations.

Sequences were derived from CD4+ or CD8+ T cells sorted from blood, sampled in a trial of the OX40 agonist ivuxolimab. The chain links TRBV19 with TRBJ1-2, with the D gene not clear enough to name. The source is an adult with an advanced solid tumor such as melanoma, head and neck, liver or kidney cancer. The DNA sequence is given as TGTGCCAGTAGTCCGACTCTAGACTATGGCTACACCTTC. It translates to CASSPTLDYGYTF.